This is a list of T cell receptor beta chains from one sample in a study of shared clonotypes between healthy human individuals. TCRdb's copy holds only in-frame clones and misses some; the assay was immunoSEQ multiplex PCR. The sample has 600,000 to 700,000 clones; more than 70% are singletons. The sample comprised memory CD4+ T cells sorted from blood. These receptors were obtained from a woman in her 30s in good health. CDR3s include the opening cysteine and the closing phenylalanine or tryptophan. A D gene is named only where the DNA matches it firmly. Only part of the rows carry a size: once, few, many, or a class if the clone is expanded.

d_gene	v_gene	abundance	j_gene	CDR3nt	CDR3aa
NA	TRBV18	NA	TRBJ1-4	TGTGCCAGCTCATGGGACATTAATGAAAAACTGTTTTTT	CASSWDINEKLFF
TRBD2	TRBV11-2	NA	TRBJ2-2	TGTGCCAGCAGCTTACTAGCGGGAGATAACACCGGGGAGCTGTTTTTT	CASSLLAGDNTGELFF
TRBD1	TRBV7-3	NA	TRBJ1-1	TGTGCCAGCAGCTTAACCCCTCTGATCAGGGGGGACACTGAAGCTTTCTTT	CASSLTPLIRGDTEAFF
NA	TRBV7-3	NA	TRBJ2-5	TGTGCCAGCAGCAAGATAGGAGGGGGGACAGAGACCCAGTACTTC	CASSKIGGGTETQYF
NA	TRBV20-1	NA	TRBJ1-4	TGCAGTGCTGAAACGGGTGAAAAACTGTTTTTT	CSAETGEKLFF
NA	TRBV18	NA	TRBJ2-3	TGTGCCAGCTCACCACCCGAGAATACAGATACGCAGTATTTT	CASSPPENTDTQYF
NA	TRBV5-4	NA	TRBJ2-5	TGTGCCAGCAGCTTGGCGGGCACCTCTAGCGCGAGCGGGACCCAGTACTTC	CASSLAGTSSASGTQYF
NA	TRBV4-2	few	TRBJ2-1	TGTGCCAGCAGCCAAGGAATCGTAAGTTCCTACAATGAGCAGTTCTTC	CASSQGIVSSYNEQFF
NA	TRBV11-2	NA	TRBJ2-1	TGTGCCAGCAGCTTACTGGCTAGTTTCGCTGAGCAGTTCTTC	CASSLLASFAEQFF
NA	TRBV7-8	NA	TRBJ1-1	TGTGCCAGCAGCCCCAGACTACAGGGAGGTTGGCTAGGTGACGAAAACACTGAAGCTTTCTTT	CASSPRLQGGWLGDENTEAFF
NA	TRBV7-2	NA	TRBJ2-3	TGTGCCAGCAGCGACTGGGGGACGGGAGATACGCAGTATTTT	CASSDWGTGDTQYF
TRBD2	TRBV7-3	NA	TRBJ2-3	TGTGCCAGCAGCTTAGGGACTAGCGGGAGCACAGATACGCAGTATTTT	CASSLGTSGSTDTQYF
NA	TRBV6-5	few	TRBJ1-1	TGTGCCAGCAGTTACGGGTCTCGGGGACCAACGGCTTTCTTT	CASSYGSRGPTAFF
NA	TRBV10-3	NA	TRBJ1-1	TGTGCCACCAAAGATGCCGGGTTGAACACTGAAGCTTTCTTT	CATKDAGLNTEAFF
TRBD2	TRBV11-2	NA	TRBJ2-1	TGTGCCAGCAGCCTCACGAGCGGGAGGGCCGGTAATGAGCAGTTCTTC	CASSLTSGRAGNEQFF
NA	TRBV4-1	NA	TRBJ2-3	TGCGCCAGCAGCCAAGATCCCCCGGGACGGATGGGAGATACGCAGTATTTT	CASSQDPPGRMGDTQYF
TRBD2	TRBV13	NA	TRBJ2-7	TGTGCCAGCAGCTTAAGGCTAGCGGGTACGCAGCAGTACTTC	CASSLRLAGTQQYF
NA	TRBV2	NA	TRBJ1-1	TGTGCCAGCAGTGAGAGTTGGGTCCAAGGCACTGAAGCTTTCTTT	CASSESWVQGTEAFF
TRBD1	TRBV5-4	NA	TRBJ2-5	TGTGCCAGCAGCGTGGGACAGGCGGAGACCCAGTACTTC	CASSVGQAETQYF
TRBD2	TRBV5-1	NA	TRBJ2-7	TGCGCCAGCAGCTCGGGACTAGCGGGTGAGCAGTACTTC	CASSSGLAGEQYF
TRBD2	TRBV9	NA	TRBJ2-5	TGTGCCAGCAGCCCTAGCGGGGGAACCGAGACCCAGTACTTC	CASSPSGGTETQYF
NA	TRBV6-1	NA	TRBJ2-1	TGTGCCAGCAGTCTCAGCCACCAATTAGCGGTTGAGCAGTTCTTC	CASSLSHQLAVEQFF